This TCR beta chain derives from a study of OX40 agonist ivuxolimab in advanced cancers. Across the whole study: Patients in the trial were receiving intravenous ivuxolimab every 2 weeks, at doses of 0.01 to 10 mg/kg. Of the patients, three showed partial responses, one with hepatocellular carcinoma and two with cutaneous melanoma. Treatment received earlier with anti-PD-1, anti-PD-L1 or anti-CTLA-4 agents was allowed, and around 36% had some.

V lost 3 bases, J lost 0 bases, and 5 bases lay in between. This CDR3 region has 14 residues. CDR1 MNHNS and CDR2 SASEGT come from the germline V gene. With autoimmune disease history or systemic immunosuppression, patients were excluded. The protocol was immunoSEQ multiplex PCR, while the TCRdb copy is restricted to in-frame clones and leaves out a portion. The sample shows fewer than 100,000 clones, 89% of them seen only once. This clonotype was sampled from an adult with an advanced solid tumor such as melanoma, head and neck, liver or kidney cancer. The specimen was CD4+ or CD8+ T cells sorted from blood, collected in a trial of the OX40 agonist ivuxolimab. The genes are TRBV6-1 and TRBJ2-2; D gene uncertain. CDR3 sequence reads: CASSDGPNTGELFF. CDR3 sequence (DNA): TGTGCCAGCAGTGACGGCCCGAACACCGGGGAGCTGTTTTTT.